Each of the 12 T cell receptor beta chains below was sequenced from the same sample in a study of T cells in Graves' hyperthyroidism and ophthalmopathy. TCR beta CDR3 sequences were amplified from RNA transcripts. HTBI primers drove first-round RT-PCR of the TCR CDR3. TCRdb re-called the multiplex PCR reads with MiXCR, one entry per CDR3 protein. The data hold about 610,000 distinct CDR3 sequences, with roughly 14% observed a single time. The source material was blood. These receptor sequences come from a woman aged 40 to 50 with Graves' ophthalmopathy.

This clonotype has at least ten counts. The rearrangement joins TRBV6-5 to TRBJ2-2, with D possibly TRBD1 on 7 matching bases. The V end lost 6 bases, the J end lost 2 bases, and 10 bases lay between the germline ends. This CDR3 is built from 14 residues. Germline lookup yields CDR1 MNHEY and CDR2 SVGAGI. The CDR3 DNA follows: TGTGCCAGCAGACAGGGGACTAACACCGGGGAGCTGTTTTTT. Protein product: CASRQGTNTGELFF.

The V call is TRBV9, the J call TRBJ2-7; D is possibly TRBD1 or TRBD2 (5 bases each). Trimming took off 4 bases at V and 3 bases at J, with 17 bases between the two ends. Germline assignment: CDR1 SGDLS and CDR2 YYNGEE. This CDR3 comprises 15 residues. In DNA, the CDR3 is TGTGCCAGCAGCCCTTCGGGGCGGGCGAACTACGAGCAGTACTTC. Translated, it gives CASSPSGRANYEQYF.

V is TRBV3-1 and J is TRBJ2-7, with 9 bases that match TRBD2. The CDR3 is made up of 16 amino acids. Germline V lookup: CDR1 LGHDT, CDR2 YNNKEL (reference sequence). The V gene end was trimmed by 1 base and the J gene end by 3 bases; junction bases not matched to a gene: 7. CDR3 residues: CASSQVGLAGSYEQYF. CDR3 in DNA: TGTGCCAGCAGCCAAGTCGGGCTAGCGGGAAGCTACGAGCAGTACTTC.

This clonotype was recorded many times. The gene calls are TRBV20-1 and TRBJ1-5; perhaps TRBD1 as D (5 bases). CDR1 and CDR2 (germline): DFQATT, SNEGSKA (reference sequence). The CDR3 runs 14 residues. Trimming left V 6 bases short and J 1 base short, with 13 bases between. CDR3 nucleotide sequence: TGCAGTGCCTGGGGGGGATGGAGCAATCAGCCCCAGCATTTT. Translated, it gives CSAWGGWSNQPQHF.

V usage is TRBV4-2 and J usage is TRBJ1-5; D is possibly TRBD1 (5 bases). V was trimmed by 1 base and J by 5 bases, leaving 12 bases between them. The CDR3 covers 15 residues. The germline V gene encodes CDR1 LGHNA and CDR2 YNFKEQ. CDR3 in amino acids: CASSQVDGADQPQHF. The DNA of the CDR3 is TGTGCCAGCAGCCAAGTCGACGGGGCTGATCAGCCCCAGCATTTT.

This clonotype has at least ten counts. The J gene is TRBJ2-2, the V gene TRBV28; the match to TRBD2 covers 10 bases. Germline CDR1 and CDR2: MDHEN and SYDVKM. V lost 5 bases and J lost 1; bases outside the gene matches: 4. The CDR3 spans 16 residues. DNA for the CDR3: TGTGCCAGCAGTATAGGACTAGCGGTGAACACCGGGGAGCTGTTTTTT. This codes for CASSIGLAVNTGELFF.

This clonotype was recorded many times. The chain is built from TRBV12-3 or TRBV12-4 and TRBJ1-3; D remains ambiguous. CDR3 length: 13 amino acids. The ends were cut back, 3 bases at V and 4 bases at J, with 7 bases in the middle. CDR3 in amino acids: CASSFSPGNTIYF. The CDR3, as DNA: TGTGCCAGCAGTTTTAGCCCGGGAAACACCATATATTTT.

This clonotype was seen at least ten times. The chain is built from TRBV4-3 and TRBJ2-5; weak D call: TRBD2 (6 bases). CDR1 and CDR2 (germline): LGHNA, YSLEER. The CDR3 spans 16 residues. Trimming pared 0 bases from V and 1 base from J, leaving 12 bases between. The chain's CDR3 is CASSQEGGGFQETQYF. The CDR3 nucleotides read TGCGCCAGCAGCCAAGAGGGTGGGGGGTTCCAAGAGACCCAGTACTTC.

This clonotype showed up many times. The chain has TRBV20-1 and TRBJ2-5; D is perhaps TRBD2 (7 bases). The CDR3 consists of 15 residues. From germline, CDR1 is DFQATT and CDR2 SNEGSKA (reference sequence). The V end lost 6 bases, the J end lost 2 bases, and 19 bases lay between the germline ends. The CDR3 sequence is CSAGGGGDLQETQYF. DNA of the CDR3: TGCAGTGCGGGTGGGGGGGGCGACCTACAAGAGACCCAGTACTTC.

This clonotype was detected ten times or more. The genes are TRBV20-1 and TRBJ2-5; 12 bases are a match to TRBD1. Germline V gene lookup returns CDR1 DFQATT and CDR2 SNEGSKA (reference sequence). Unmatched junction bases numbered 7, after V lost 6 bases and J lost 5 bases. This CDR3 comprises 14 residues. CDR3: CSAPGQGAGETQYF. The DNA of the CDR3 is TGCAGTGCACCGGGACAGGGGGCCGGGGAGACCCAGTACTTC.

This clonotype was seen repeatedly, ten times or more. V gene TRBV5-8 combines with J gene TRBJ1-2; unclear D gene. This CDR3 comprises 13 residues. The germline gives CDR1 SGHTS, CDR2 YDEGEE. V was cut by 4 bases and J by 4 bases, with 11 bases left in between. This CDR3 is CASSGGEIYGYTF. For the CDR3, the DNA is TGTGCCAGCAGCGGCGGGGAAATCTATGGCTACACCTTC.

This clonotype was detected many times. The J gene is TRBJ2-2, the V gene TRBV6-2 or TRBV6-3; D unresolved. CDR1 and CDR2 from the germline V gene are MNHEY and SVGEGT. Trimming stripped 5 bases from V and 6 bases from J, with 10 bases between. The CDR3 covers 13 residues. CDR3 loop: CASSLKVPGELFF. The DNA for the CDR3 is TGTGCCAGCAGTCTCAAGGTACCCGGGGAGCTGTTTTTT.